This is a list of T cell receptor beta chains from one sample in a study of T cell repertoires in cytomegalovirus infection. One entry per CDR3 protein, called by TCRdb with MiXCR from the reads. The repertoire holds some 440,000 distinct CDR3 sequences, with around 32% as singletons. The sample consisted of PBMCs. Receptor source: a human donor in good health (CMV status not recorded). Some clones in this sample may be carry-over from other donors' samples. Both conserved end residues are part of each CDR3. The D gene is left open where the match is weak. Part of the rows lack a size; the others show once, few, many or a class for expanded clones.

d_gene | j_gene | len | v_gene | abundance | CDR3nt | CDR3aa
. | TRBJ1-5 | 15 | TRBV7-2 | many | TGTGCCAGCAGCTTAGGGACACCTAGCAATCAGCCCCAGCATTTT | CASSLGTPSNQPQHF
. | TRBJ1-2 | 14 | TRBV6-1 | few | TGTGCCAGCAGTGAAGCTGTCAGGGACTATGGCTACACCTTC | CASSEAVRDYGYTF
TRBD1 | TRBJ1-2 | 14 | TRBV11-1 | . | TGTGCCAGCAGCTTGCGGACAGGCTTTTATGGCTACACCTTC | CASSLRTGFYGYTF
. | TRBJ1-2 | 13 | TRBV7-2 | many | TGTGCCAGCAGCTGGGGGGGCCCCTATGGCTACACCTTC | CASSWGGPYGYTF
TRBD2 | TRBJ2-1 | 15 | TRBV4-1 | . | TGCGCCAGCAGTCCCCCGATAGCGGGGTACAATGAGCAGTTCTTC | CASSPPIAGYNEQFF
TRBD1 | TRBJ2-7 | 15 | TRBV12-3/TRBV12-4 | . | TGTGCCAGCAGTTTACGTCGTGCAGGGGGTAACGAGCAGTACTTC | CASSLRRAGGNEQYF
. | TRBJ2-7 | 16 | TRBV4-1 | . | TGCTCCAGCAGCCAAGATTCCGCGACCCCCAGGGGCGAGCAGTACTTC | CSSSQDSATPRGEQYF
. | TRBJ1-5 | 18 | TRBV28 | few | TGTGCCAGCATTTTTATGTCTGGCGGAAGTTATAGCAATCAGCCCCAGCATTTT | CASIFMSGGSYSNQPQHF
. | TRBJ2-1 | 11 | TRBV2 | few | TGTGCCAGCCCCACCCGGAATGAGCAGTTCTTC | CASPTRNEQFF
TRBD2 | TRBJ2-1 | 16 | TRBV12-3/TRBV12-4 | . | TGTGCCAGCAGTAGACCCGGGACTAGCGGGCACAATGAGCAGTTCTTC | CASSRPGTSGHNEQFF
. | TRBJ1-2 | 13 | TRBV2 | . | TGTGCCAGCAGGGGAGGTTCGGACAGTGGCTACACCTTC | CASRGGSDSGYTF
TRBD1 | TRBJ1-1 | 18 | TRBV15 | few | TGTGCCACCAGCAGAGACAAATTAACCGGGACAGTGAACACTGAAGCTTTCTTT | CATSRDKLTGTVNTEAFF
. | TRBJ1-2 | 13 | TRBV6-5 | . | TGTGCCAGCAGGGACCCCAGGGGCCATGGCTACAACTTC | CASRDPRGHGYNF
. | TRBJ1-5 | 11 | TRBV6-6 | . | TGTGCCACCGCCCGAGATCAGCCCCAGCATTTT | CATARDQPQHF
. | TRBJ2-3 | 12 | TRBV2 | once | TGTGCCAGCAGGACGGTCACAGATACGCAGTATTTT | CASRTVTDTQYF
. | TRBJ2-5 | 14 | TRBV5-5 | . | TGTGCCAGCAGCTTAACGGGGGGCCCGGGGACGACGTACTTC | CASSLTGGPGTTYF
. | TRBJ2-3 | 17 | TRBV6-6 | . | TGTGCCAGCAGTTACCCAAAAGGGGGGGGGAAGACAGATACGCAGTATTTT | CASSYPKGGGKTDTQYF
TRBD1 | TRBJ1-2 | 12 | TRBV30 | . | TGTGCCTGGAGTAGACAGGGCTATGGCTACACCTTC | CAWSRQGYGYTF
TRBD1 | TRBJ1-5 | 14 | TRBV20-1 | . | TGCAGTGCAAATCCCGGGACAGGGGGTCAGCCCCAGCATTTT | CSANPGTGGQPQHF
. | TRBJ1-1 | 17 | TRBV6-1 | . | TGTGCCAGCAGTCCTCCCGGTGGACGGGGTATGAACACTGAAGCTTTCTTT | CASSPPGGRGMNTEAFF